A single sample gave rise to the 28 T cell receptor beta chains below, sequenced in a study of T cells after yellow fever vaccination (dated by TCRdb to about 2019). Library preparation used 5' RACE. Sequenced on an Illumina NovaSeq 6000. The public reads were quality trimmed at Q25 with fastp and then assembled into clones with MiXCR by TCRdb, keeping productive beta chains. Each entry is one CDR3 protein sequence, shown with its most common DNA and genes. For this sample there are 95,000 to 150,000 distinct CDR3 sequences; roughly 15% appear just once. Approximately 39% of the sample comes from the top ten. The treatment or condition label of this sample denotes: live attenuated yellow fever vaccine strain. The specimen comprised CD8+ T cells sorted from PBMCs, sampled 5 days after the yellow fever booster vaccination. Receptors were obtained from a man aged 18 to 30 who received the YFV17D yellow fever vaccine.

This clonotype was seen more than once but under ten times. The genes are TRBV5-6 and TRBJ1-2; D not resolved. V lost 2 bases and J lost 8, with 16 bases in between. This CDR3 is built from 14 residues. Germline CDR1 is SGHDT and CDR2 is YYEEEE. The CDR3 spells CASSFGVGTGGYTF. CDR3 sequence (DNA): TGTGCCAGCAGCTTCGGGGTAGGCACCGGGGGCTACACCTTC.

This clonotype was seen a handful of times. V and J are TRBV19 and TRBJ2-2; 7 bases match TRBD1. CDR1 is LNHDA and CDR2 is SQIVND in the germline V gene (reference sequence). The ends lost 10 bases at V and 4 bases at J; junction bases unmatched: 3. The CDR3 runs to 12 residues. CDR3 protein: CATNRGTGELFF. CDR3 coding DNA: TGTGCCACGAACAGGGGCACCGGGGAGCTGTTTTTT.

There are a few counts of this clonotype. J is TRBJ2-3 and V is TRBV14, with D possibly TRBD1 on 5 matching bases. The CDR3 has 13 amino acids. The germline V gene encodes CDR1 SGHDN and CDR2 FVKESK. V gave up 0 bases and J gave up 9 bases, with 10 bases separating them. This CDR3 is CASSQERGFTQYF. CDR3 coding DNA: TGTGCCAGCAGCCAAGAAAGGGGCTTCACGCAGTATTTT.

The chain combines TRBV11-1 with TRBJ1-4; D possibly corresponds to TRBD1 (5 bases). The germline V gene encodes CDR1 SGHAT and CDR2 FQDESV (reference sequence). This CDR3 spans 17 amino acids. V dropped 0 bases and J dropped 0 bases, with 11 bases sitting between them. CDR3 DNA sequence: TGTGCCAGCAGCTTAGCATCCGCAGGGCCAACTAATGAAAAACTGTTTTTT. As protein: CASSLASAGPTNEKLFF.

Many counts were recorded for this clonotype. CDR3 nucleotide sequence: TGCGCCAGCAGCTTGCATGACCCACTTTGGGGGACCCAGTACTTC. This codes for CASSLHDPLWGTQYF. The chain links TRBV5-1 to TRBJ2-5; D gene unclear. Trimming left V 1 base short and J 7 bases short, with 17 bases between. This CDR3 is 15 amino acids long. Germline V lookup: CDR1 SGHRS, CDR2 YFSETQ.

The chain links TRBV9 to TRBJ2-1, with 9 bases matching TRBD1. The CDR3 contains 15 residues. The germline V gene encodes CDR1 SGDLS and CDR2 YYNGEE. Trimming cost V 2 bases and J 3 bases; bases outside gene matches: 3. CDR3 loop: CASSVGTGIYNEQFF. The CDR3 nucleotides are TGTGCCAGCAGCGTTGGGACAGGGATCTACAATGAGCAGTTCTTC. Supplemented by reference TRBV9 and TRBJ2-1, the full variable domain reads DSGVTQTPKHLITATGQRVTLRCSPRSGDLSVYWYQQSLDQGLQFLIQYYNGEERAKGNILERFSAQQFPDLHSELNLSSLELGDSALYFCASSVGTGIYNEQFFGPGTRLTVL.

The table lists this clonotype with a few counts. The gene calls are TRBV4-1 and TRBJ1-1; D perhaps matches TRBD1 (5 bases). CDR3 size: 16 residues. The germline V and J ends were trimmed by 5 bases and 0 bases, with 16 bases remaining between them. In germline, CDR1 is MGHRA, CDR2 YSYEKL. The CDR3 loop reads CASSARDHSMNTEAFF. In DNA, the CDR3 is TGCGCCAGCAGCGCGCGGGACCACTCAATGAACACTGAAGCTTTCTTT.

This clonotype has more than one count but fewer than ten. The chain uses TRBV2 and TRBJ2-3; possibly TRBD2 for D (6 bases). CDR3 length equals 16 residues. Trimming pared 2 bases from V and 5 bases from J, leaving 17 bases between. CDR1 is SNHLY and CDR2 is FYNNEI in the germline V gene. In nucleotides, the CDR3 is TGTGCCAGCAGTGAAACCGGGAGCTTGGGAGGAGATACGCAGTATTTT. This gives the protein CASSETGSLGGDTQYF. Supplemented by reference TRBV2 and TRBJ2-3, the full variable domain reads EPEVTQTPSHQVTQMGQEVILRCVPISNHLYFYWYRQILGQKVEFLVSFYNNEISEKSEIFDDQFSVERPDGSNFTLKIRSTKLEDSAMYFCASSETGSLGGDTQYFGPGTRLTVL.

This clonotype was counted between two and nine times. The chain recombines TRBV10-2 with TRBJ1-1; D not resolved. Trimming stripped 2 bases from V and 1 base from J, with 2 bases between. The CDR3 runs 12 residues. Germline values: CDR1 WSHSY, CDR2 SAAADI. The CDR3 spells CASSERNTEAFF. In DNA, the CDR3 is TGCGCCAGCAGTGAGCGGAACACTGAAGCTTTCTTT.

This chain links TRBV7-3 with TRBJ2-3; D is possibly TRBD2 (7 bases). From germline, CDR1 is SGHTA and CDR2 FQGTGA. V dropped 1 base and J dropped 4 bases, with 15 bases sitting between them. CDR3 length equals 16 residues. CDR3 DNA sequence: TGTGCCAGCAGCTTAAGGGGAGGGGGTCCATCAGATACGCAGTATTTT. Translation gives CASSLRGGGPSDTQYF.

The CDR3 protein is CASSPGTGNINEQFF. The CDR3 DNA reads TGCGCCAGCAGTCCCGGGACAGGGAATATTAATGAGCAGTTCTTC. This sequence joins TRBV4-3 and TRBJ2-1; 9 positions agree with TRBD1. J gave up 7 bases and V 6 bases, and 10 bases lay outside the gene matches. The germline CDR1 and CDR2 sequences are LGHNA and YSLEER. The CDR3 extends over 15 amino acids.

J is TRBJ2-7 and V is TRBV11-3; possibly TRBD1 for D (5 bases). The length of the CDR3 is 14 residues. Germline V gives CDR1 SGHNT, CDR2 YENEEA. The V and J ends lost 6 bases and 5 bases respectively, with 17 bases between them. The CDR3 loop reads CASSFDREPNEQYV. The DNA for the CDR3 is TGTGCCAGCAGTTTCGACAGAGAGCCGAACGAGCAGTACGTC.

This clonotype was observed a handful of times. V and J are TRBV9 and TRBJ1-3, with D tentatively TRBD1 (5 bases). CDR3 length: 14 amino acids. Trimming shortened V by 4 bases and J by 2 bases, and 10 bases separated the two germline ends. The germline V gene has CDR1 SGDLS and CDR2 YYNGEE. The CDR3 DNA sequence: TGTGCCAGCAGCCCGACAGATCCTGGAAACACCATATATTTT. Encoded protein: CASSPTDPGNTIYF.

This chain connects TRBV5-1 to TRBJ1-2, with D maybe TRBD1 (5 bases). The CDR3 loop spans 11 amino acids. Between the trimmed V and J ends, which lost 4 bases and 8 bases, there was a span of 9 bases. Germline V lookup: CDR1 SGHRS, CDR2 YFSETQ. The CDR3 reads CASSRGDGYTF. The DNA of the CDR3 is TGCGCCAGCAGCCGAGGGGACGGCTACACCTTC.

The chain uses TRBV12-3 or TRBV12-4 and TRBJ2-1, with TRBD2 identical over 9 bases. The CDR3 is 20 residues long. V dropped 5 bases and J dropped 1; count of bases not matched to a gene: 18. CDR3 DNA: TGTGCCAGCAGTCCACGTTCCCCTTTGGTAGCGGGGGTATCCTACAATGAGCAGTTCTTC. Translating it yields CASSPRSPLVAGVSYNEQFF.

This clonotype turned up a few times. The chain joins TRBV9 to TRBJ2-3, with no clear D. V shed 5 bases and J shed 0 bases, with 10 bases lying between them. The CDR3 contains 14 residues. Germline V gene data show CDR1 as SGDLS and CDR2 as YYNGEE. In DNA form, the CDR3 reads TGTGCCAGCAGTGGACCGTATAGCACAGATACGCAGTATTTT. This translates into CASSGPYSTDTQYF.

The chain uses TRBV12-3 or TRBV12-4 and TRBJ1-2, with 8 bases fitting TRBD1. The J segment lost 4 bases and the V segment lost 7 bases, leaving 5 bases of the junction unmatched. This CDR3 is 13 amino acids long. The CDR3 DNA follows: TGTGCCAGCACCACAGGGACAGGCTATGGCTACACCTTC. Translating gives CASTTGTGYGYTF.

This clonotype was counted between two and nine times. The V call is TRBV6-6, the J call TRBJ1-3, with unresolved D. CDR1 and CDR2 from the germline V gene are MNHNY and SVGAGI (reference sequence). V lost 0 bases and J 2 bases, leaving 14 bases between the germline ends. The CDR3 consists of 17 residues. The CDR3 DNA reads TGTGCCAGCAGTTACTCCGCAACCACACATACTGGAAACACCATATATTTT. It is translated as CASSYSATTHTGNTIYF.

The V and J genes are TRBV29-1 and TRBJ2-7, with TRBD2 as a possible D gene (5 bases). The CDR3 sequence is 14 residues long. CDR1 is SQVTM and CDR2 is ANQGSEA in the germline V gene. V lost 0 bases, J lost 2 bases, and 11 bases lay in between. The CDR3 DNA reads TGCAGCGTTGAAGATAACCGGGAAACCTACGAGCAGTACTTC. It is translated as CSVEDNRETYEQYF.

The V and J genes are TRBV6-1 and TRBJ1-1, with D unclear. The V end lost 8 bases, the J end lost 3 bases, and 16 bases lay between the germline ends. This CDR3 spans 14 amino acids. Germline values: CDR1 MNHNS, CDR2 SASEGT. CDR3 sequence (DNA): TGTGCCAGCGTTACCCCCCCCGACGACACTGAAGCTTTCTTT. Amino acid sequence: CASVTPPDDTEAFF.

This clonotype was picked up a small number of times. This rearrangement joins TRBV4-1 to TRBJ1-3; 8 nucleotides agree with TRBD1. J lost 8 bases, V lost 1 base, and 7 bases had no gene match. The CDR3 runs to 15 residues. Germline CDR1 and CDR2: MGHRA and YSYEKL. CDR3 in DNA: TGCGCCAGCAGCCAAGTACAGGGGGGAATATACACCATATATTTT. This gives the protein CASSQVQGGIYTIYF.

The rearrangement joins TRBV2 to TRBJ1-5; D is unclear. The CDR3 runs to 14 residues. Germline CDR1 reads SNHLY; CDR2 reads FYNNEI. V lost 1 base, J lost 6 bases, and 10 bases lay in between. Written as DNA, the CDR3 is TGTGCCAGCAGTGAAGTTTGGGTGGGTCAGCCCCAGCATTTT. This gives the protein CASSEVWVGQPQHF. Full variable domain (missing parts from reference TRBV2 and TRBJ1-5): EPEVTQTPSHQVTQMGQEVILRCVPISNHLYFYWYRQILGQKVEFLVSFYNNEISEKSEIFDDQFSVERPDGSNFTLKIRSTKLEDSAMYFCASSEVWVGQPQHFGDGTRLSIL.

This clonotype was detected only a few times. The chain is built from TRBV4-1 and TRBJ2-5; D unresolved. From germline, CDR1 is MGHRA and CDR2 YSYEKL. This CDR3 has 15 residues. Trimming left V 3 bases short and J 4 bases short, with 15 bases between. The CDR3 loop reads CASSHPLGSSETQYF. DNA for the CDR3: TGCGCCAGCAGCCATCCCCTGGGGTCGTCAGAGACCCAGTACTTC.

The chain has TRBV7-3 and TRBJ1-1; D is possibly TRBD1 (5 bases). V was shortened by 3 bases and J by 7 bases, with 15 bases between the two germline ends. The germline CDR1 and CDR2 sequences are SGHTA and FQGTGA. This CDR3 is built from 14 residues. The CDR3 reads CASSLTGTEYEAFF. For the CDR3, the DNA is TGTGCCAGCAGCTTGACCGGGACGGAATATGAAGCTTTCTTT.

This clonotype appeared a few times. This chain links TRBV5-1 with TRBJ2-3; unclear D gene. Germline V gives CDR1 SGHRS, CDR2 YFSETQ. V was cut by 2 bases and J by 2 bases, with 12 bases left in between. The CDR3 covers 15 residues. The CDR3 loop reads CASSLGLGNTDTQYF. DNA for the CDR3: TGCGCCAGCAGCTTAGGTTTGGGGAACACAGATACGCAGTATTTT. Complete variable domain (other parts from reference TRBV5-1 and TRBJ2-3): KAGVTQTPRYLIKTRGQQVTLSCSPISGHRSVSWYQQTPGQGLQFLFEYFSETQRNKGNFPGRFSGRQFSNSRSEMNVSTLELGDSALYLCASSLGLGNTDTQYFGPGTRLTVL.

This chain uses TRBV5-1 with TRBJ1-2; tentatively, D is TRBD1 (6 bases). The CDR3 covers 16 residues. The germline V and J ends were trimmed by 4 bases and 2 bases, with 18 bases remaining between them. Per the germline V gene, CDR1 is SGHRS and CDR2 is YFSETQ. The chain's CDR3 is CASSGEQGSGNYGYTF. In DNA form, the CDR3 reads TGCGCCAGCAGCGGTGAACAGGGATCAGGCAACTATGGCTACACCTTC.

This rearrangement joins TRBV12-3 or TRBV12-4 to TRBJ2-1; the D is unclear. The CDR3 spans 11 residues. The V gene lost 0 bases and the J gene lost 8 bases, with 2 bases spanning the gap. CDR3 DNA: TGTGCCAGCAGTTTAGCATATGAGCAGTTCTTC. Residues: CASSLAYEQFF.

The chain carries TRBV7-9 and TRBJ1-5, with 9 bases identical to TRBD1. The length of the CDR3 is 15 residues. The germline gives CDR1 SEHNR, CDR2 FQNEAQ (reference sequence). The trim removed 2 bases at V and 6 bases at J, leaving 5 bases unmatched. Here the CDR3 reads CASSLSDRGVQPQHF. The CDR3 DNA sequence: TGTGCCAGCAGCTTATCCGACAGGGGGGTTCAGCCCCAGCATTTT.